This T cell receptor beta chain was identified in a study of blood T cell repertoires in COVID-19 (dated by TCRdb to about 2020). At the level of the whole study: Samples covering the acute and convalescent phases of COVID-19 were provided by collaborators in the United States, Italy and Spain. The material from the prospective study consisted of cDNA or gDNA derived from T cells, B-cell-depleted T cells, or PBMCs. Subjects who had been exposed to COVID-19, were actively infected with it, or had recovered from it provided the deeply sampled blood TCRbeta repertoires that made up the dataset. The repertoires were made available in a free public database intended to serve as a resource for research on the immune response to SARS-CoV-2. The samples were drawn from the first 160 participants of the ongoing ImmuneRACE study and from 1,254 subjects provided by 6 global collaborators. The sample metadata nearly always contained a de-identified subject ID, COVID-19 status, age in years and sex. Where HLA class I and class II types were available, the types were taken from metadata supplied by the sample provider, not from assay-based typing. What the authors observed across the whole study: How much clinical and demographic metadata was included differed by source and by participant, and the metadata was provided uncurated.

Collaborating institutions collected whole blood in K2EDTA tubes following their own protocols. For TCRbeta analysis, collaborators shipped samples in one of three forms: frozen whole blood, isolated PBMCs, or DNA extracted from either of those sample types. With respect to this clone: Its antigen specificity is not known. Within one base of it there is no much larger clone, and no base qualities were kept.

TCRbeta CDR3 regions were amplified from genomic DNA using the immunoSEQ Assay, a bias-controlled multiplex PCR. The authors' pipeline ran thus. The number of nucleated cells in each sample was estimated by amplification of reference gene primers within the assay. Sequence reads were collapsed and filtered to measure the absolute abundance of every unique TCRbeta CDR3 rearrangement. For each sample, productive Simpson clonality was calculated by taking the square root of Simpson's diversity index across productive rearrangements. Not all clones reach the TCRdb copy of this immuneACCESS table, which keeps in-frame sequences only. Checked studies attribute under half of the gap to unresolved V genes and leave the rest unexplained. D and trimming were read from the DNA, whereas the V and J calls and clone size are those reported in that table. The table for this sample lists about 130,000 clones; about 79% of them were counted only once. Roughly 15% of the sample is taken by the ten largest.

From the cysteine through the phenylalanine, the CDR3 covers 13 amino acids. Here the CDR3 DNA is all that survives: 39 bases in frame from base 1. V loses 3 bases, J loses 7 bases, and the germline ends lie 9 bases apart. The sequencing input was peripheral blood. The V and J segments used are TRBV12-3 or TRBV12-4 and TRBJ1-4, with the identity of the D gene unclear. The receptor's source is a woman aged 50 to 65 with acute or convalescent COVID-19. The DNA sequence follows: TGTGCCAGCAGTTTGAGGGTGGGTGAAAAACTGTTTTTT. It is translated as CASSLRVGEKLFF.